Following are 12 T cell receptor beta chains from one sample sequenced in a study of molecular identifiers for immune sequencing clone quantification. Using its own MiXCR run on the PCR reads, TCRdb lists one record per CDR3 protein. The table records some 100,000 distinct CDR3 sequences, roughly 19% of them present only once. Sequencing was done on a sample of naive CD8+ T cells from blood, with Jurkat cell RNA spiked in. Subset indicated: FACS-sorted CD8+CD4-CCR7+CD45RA+ naive T cells. These receptor sequences come from a human donor in good health. Some libraries in this study had Jurkat cell RNA spiked in.

This clonotype appeared many times. Here the CDR3 DNA reads TGTGCCAGCAGGACAAACAATGAGCAGTTCTTC. Protein: CASRTNNEQFF. The genes are TRBV6-1 and TRBJ2-1; D call uncertain. Trimming cost V 6 bases and J 5 bases, with 5 bases left between them. CDR1 is MNHNS, CDR2 SASEGT, per germline. CDR3 length: 11 amino acids.

This clonotype was found many times. The CDR3 DNA reads TGTGCCAGCAGTTCCATAGCGGGCACCGGGGAGCTGTTTTTT. Encoded protein: CASSSIAGTGELFF. The chain links TRBV6-2 or TRBV6-3 to TRBJ2-2; 7 bases are shared with TRBD2. The J segment lost 4 bases and the V segment lost 4 bases, leaving 3 bases of the junction unmatched. The CDR3 consists of 14 residues. CDR1 and CDR2 from the germline V gene are MNHEY and SVGEGT.

Only a few counts were recorded for this clonotype. The gene calls are TRBV14 and TRBJ2-2; 8 positions agree with TRBD2. Germline values: CDR1 SGHDN, CDR2 FVKESK. After removal of 0 bases from V and 5 bases from J, the junction contained 8 bases not matched to a gene. The CDR3 loop spans 17 amino acids. CDR3 sequence (DNA): TGTGCCAGCAGCCAAGATAATAGCGGGATATGGACCGGGGAGCTGTTTTTT. Its protein is CASSQDNSGIWTGELFF.

About this clonotype itself: With a much larger clone just one base away, this may be a read error. The rearrangement joins TRBV4-3 to TRBJ1-1; the D gene is possibly TRBD1 (6 bases). CDR3 length: 16 amino acids. Germline V gives CDR1 LGHNA, CDR2 YSLEER. V lost 6 bases to trimming and J lost 0 bases, with 17 bases between them. In DNA, the CDR3 is TGCGCCAGCAGACCCCGGCGGAGGGACATGAACACTGAAGCTTTCTTT. Protein product: CASRPRRRDMNTEAFF.

This clonotype was found a few times. At one of its ends the junction is not consistent with the germline gene, which may arise from a read error. The V gene is TRBV5-3, the J gene TRBJ2-1; D unclear. TRBV5-3 is an open reading frame, and its role is uncertain. CDR3 size: 12 residues. This CDR3 reads CASSLDLNEQFF. The CDR3 coding sequence is TGTGCCAGCAGCTTGGATCTCAATGAGCAGTTCTTC.

This clonotype was seen ten or more times. The chain recombines TRBV24-1 with TRBJ2-4, with no clear D. Germline V gene data show CDR1 as KGHDR and CDR2 as SFDVKD. V lost 6 bases to trimming and J lost 0 bases, with 8 bases between them. The CDR3 is 14 residues long. The CDR3 bases are TGTGCCACCAGTCTCACCATAGCCAAAAACATTCAGTACTTC. It codes for CATSLTIAKNIQYF.

The V gene is TRBV6-2 or TRBV6-3, the J gene TRBJ1-5; the D gene is possibly TRBD1 (5 bases). The CDR3 length is 16 residues. CDR1 and CDR2 from the germline V gene are MNHEY and SVGEGT. V was pared by 6 bases and J by 5 bases, with 20 bases between. The CDR3 is CASRKPDSLTYQPQHF. The CDR3, as DNA: TGTGCCAGCAGAAAACCCGACAGTCTGACTTATCAGCCCCAGCATTTT.

This clonotype was picked up many times. The rearrangement joins TRBV4-3 to TRBJ2-2; D possibly corresponds to TRBD1 (6 bases). The V end was cut by 2 bases, the J end by 3 bases, with 10 bases between. This CDR3 is 15 amino acids long. In germline, CDR1 is LGHNA, CDR2 YSLEER. CDR3: CASSQLRGDTGELFF. DNA of the CDR3: TGCGCCAGCAGCCAACTCAGGGGAGACACCGGGGAGCTGTTTTTT.

The gene calls are TRBV28 and TRBJ2-7; 10 bases align to TRBD2. Germline V gives CDR1 MDHEN, CDR2 SYDVKM. J gave up 0 bases and V 2 bases, and 4 bases lay outside the gene matches. The CDR3 has 16 amino acids. The CDR3 loop is CASSLVLAGSSYEQYF. In nucleotides, the CDR3 is TGTGCCAGCAGTTTAGTACTAGCGGGGAGCTCCTACGAGCAGTACTTC.

The chain employs TRBV11-2 and TRBJ2-2; tentatively, D is TRBD2 (5 bases). Germline CDR1 reads SGHAT; CDR2 reads FQNNGV. V shed 5 bases and J shed 2 bases, with 15 bases lying between them. The CDR3 is 16 residues long. CDR3 coding DNA: TGTGCCAGCAGCGATTTCGGTCGGGGTAACACCGGGGAGCTGTTTTTT. This codes for CASSDFGRGNTGELFF.

This clonotype was found many times. Here the CDR3 DNA reads TGCAGCGTTCTTGGGCGACTAGCGGGAAACACCGGGGAGCTGTTTTTT. This encodes CSVLGRLAGNTGELFF. This sequence joins TRBV29-1 and TRBJ2-2; TRBD2 agrees at 11 bases. V gave up 5 bases and J gave up 2 bases; unmatched junction bases: 7. From germline, CDR1 is SQVTM and CDR2 ANQGSEA. There are 16 residues in the CDR3.

At least ten counts were recorded for this clonotype. V usage is TRBV27 and J usage is TRBJ2-3; 10 bases map to TRBD2. The CDR3 runs to 17 residues. Germline V lookup: CDR1 MNHEY, CDR2 SMNVEV (reference sequence). Trimming at V came to 5 bases and at J to 1 base, leaving 9 bases not matched to a gene. This chain's CDR3 is CASSPGLAGAGTDTQYF. CDR3 nucleotide sequence: TGTGCCAGCAGTCCTGGCCTAGCGGGAGCTGGCACAGATACGCAGTATTTT.